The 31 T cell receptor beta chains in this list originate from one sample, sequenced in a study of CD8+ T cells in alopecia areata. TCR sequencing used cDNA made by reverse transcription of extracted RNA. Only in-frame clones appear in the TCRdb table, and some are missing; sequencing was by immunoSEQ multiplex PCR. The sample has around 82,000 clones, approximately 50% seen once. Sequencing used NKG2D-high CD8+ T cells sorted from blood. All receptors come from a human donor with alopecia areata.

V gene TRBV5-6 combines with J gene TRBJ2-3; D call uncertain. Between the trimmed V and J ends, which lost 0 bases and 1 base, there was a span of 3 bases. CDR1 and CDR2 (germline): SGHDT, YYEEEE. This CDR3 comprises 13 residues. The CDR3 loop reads CASSLGRTDTQYF. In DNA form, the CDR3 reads TGTGCCAGCAGCTTGGGACGCACAGATACGCAGTATTTT.

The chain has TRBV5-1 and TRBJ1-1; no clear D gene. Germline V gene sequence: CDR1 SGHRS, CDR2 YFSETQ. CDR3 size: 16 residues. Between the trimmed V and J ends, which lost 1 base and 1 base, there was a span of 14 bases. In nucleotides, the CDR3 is TGCGCCAGCAGCTTGTCTCTGGGTTCTCCGAACACTGAAGCTTTCTTT. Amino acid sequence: CASSLSLGSPNTEAFF.

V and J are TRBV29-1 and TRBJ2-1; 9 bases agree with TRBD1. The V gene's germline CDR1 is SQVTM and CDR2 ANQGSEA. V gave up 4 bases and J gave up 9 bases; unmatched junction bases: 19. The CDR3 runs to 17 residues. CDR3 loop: CSVVLWTGARHEFEQFF. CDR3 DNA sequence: TGCAGCGTTGTATTATGGACAGGGGCTCGACATGAGTTTGAGCAGTTCTTC.

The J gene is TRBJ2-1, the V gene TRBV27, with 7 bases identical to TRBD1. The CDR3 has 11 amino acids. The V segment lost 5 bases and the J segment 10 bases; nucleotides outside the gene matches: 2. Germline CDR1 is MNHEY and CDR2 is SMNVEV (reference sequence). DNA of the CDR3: TGTGCCAGCAGTACACAGGGGGAGCAGTTCTTC. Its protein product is CASSTQGEQFF.

Here the CDR3 reads CAWSVPWEIRGPQHF. DNA of the CDR3: TGTGCCTGGAGTGTACCGTGGGAGATTCGGGGTCCCCAGCATTTT. The chain employs TRBV30 and TRBJ1-5; the D is unclear. The CDR3 has 15 amino acids. Germline CDR1 reads GTSNPN; CDR2 reads SVGIG (reference sequence). The V end was cut by 0 bases, the J end by 10 bases, with 19 bases between.

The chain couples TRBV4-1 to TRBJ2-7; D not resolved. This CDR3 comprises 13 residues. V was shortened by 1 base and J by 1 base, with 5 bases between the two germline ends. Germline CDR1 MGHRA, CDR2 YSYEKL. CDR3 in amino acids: CASSQGRSYEQYF. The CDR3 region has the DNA TGCGCCAGCAGCCAAGGAAGATCCTACGAGCAGTACTTC.

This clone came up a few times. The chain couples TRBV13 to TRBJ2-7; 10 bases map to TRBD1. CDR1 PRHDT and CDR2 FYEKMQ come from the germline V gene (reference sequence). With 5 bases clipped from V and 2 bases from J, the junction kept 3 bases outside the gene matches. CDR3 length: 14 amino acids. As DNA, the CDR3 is TGTGCCAGCAGCCAAGACAGGGGGCCCTACGAGCAGTACTTC. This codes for CASSQDRGPYEQYF.

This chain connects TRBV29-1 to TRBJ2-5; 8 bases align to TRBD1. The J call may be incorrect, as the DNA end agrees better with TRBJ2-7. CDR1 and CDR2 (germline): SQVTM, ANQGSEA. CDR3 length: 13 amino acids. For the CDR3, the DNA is TGCAGCGTTCTCCAGGGGGCTTCCTACGAGCAGTACTTC. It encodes CSVLQGASYEQYF.

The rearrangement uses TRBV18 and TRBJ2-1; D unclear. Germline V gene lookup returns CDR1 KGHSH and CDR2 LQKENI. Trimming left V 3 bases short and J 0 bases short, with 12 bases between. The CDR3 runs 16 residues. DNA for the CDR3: TGTGCCAGCTCACCCTATCCGGCATACTCCTACAATGAGCAGTTCTTC. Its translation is CASSPYPAYSYNEQFF.

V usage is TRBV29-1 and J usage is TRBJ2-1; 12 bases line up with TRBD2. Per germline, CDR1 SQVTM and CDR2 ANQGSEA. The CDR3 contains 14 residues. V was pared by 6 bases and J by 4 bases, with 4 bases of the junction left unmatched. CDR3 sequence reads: CSVLAGGNYNEQFF. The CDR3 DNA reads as TGCAGCGTACTAGCGGGGGGAAATTACAATGAGCAGTTCTTC.

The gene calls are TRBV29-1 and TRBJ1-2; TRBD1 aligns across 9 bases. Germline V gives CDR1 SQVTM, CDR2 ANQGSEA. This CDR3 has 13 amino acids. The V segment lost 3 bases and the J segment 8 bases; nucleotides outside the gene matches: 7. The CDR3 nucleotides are TGCAGCGTTGAGGAACAGGGGGCTTGGGGCTACACCTTC. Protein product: CSVEEQGAWGYTF.

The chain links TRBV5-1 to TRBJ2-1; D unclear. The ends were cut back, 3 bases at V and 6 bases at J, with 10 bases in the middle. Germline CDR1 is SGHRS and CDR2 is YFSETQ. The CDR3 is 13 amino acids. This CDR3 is CASSSDGINEQFF. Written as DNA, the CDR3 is TGCGCCAGCAGCTCGGACGGCATCAATGAGCAGTTCTTC. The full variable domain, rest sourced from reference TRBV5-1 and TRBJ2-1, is KAGVTQTPRYLIKTRGQQVTLSCSPISGHRSVSWYQQTPGQGLQFLFEYFSETQRNKGNFPGRFSGRQFSNSRSEMNVSTLELGDSALYLCASSSDGINEQFFGPGTRLTVL.

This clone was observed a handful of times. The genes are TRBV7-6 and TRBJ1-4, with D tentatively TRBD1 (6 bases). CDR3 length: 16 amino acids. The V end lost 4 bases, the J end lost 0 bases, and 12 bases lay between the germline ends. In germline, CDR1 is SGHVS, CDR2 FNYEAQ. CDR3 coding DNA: TGTGCCAGCAGCTCGAACCCAGGGGCAACTAATGAAAAACTGTTTTTT. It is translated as CASSSNPGATNEKLFF.

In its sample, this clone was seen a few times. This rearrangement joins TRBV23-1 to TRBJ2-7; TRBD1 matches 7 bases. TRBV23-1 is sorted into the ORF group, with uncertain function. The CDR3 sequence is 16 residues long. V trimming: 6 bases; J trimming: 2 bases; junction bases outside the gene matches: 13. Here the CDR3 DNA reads TGCGCCAGCAGAACCCTACGACAGGGAACGGCCTACGAGCAGTACTTC. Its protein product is CASRTLRQGTAYEQYF.

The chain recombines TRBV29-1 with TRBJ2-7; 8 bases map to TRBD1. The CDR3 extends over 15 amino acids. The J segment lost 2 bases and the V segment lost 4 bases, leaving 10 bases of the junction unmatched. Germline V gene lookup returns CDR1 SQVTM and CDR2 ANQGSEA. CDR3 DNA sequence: TGCAGCGTTGGGGTGTGGGGACAGGAAACCTACGAGCAGTACTTC. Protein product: CSVGVWGQETYEQYF.

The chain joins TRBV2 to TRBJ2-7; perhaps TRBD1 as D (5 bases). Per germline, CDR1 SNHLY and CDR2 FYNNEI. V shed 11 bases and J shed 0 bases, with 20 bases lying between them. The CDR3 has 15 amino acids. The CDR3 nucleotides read TGTGCCTGCCCTCCTGACAGCCAGGCCTCCTACGAGCAGTACTTC. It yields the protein CACPPDSQASYEQYF.

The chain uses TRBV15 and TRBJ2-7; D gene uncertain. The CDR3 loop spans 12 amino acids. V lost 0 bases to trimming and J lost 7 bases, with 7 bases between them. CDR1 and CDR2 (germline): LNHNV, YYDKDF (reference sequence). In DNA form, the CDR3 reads TGTGCCACCAGCAGAGACGCCAGGGAGCAGTACTTC. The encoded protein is CATSRDAREQYF.

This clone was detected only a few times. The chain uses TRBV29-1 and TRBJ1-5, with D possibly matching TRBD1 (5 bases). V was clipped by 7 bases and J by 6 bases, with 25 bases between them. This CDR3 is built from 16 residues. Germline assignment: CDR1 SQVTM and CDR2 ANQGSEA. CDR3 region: CSAGGDPTGSGQPQHF. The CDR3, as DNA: TGCAGCGCTGGAGGGGACCCTACGGGTAGCGGTCAGCCCCAGCATTTT.

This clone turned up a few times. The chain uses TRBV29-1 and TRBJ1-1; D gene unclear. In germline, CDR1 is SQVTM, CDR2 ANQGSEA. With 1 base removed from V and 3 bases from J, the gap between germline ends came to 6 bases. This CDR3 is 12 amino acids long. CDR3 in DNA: TGCAGCGTTGAAGTAGAGGACACTGAAGCTTTCTTT. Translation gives CSVEVEDTEAFF.

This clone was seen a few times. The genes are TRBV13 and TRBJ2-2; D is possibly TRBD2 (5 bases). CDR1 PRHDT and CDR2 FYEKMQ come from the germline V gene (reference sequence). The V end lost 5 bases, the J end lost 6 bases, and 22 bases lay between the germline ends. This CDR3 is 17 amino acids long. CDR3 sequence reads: CASSGHVEGANAGELFF. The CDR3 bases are TGTGCCAGCAGCGGGCACGTTGAGGGAGCGAATGCCGGGGAGCTGTTTTTT.

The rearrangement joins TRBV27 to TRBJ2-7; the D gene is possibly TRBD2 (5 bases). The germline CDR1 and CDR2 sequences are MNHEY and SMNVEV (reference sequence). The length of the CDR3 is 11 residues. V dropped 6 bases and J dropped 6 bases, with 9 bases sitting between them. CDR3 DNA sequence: TGTGCCAGCAGCTCTCTAGCCGAGCAGTACTTC. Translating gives CASSSLAEQYF.

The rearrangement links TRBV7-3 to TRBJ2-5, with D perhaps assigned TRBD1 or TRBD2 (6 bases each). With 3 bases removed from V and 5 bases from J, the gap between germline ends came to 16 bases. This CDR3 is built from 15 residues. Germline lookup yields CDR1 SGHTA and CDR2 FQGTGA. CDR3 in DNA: TGTGCCAGCAGCTTCTGGGGCTCCGGGGGCGAGACCCAGTACTTC. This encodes CASSFWGSGGETQYF.

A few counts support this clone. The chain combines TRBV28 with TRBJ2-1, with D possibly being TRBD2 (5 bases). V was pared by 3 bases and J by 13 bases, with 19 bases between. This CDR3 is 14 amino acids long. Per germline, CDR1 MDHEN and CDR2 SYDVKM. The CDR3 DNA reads TGTGCCAGCAGTTTTCGGACTTACCTGAAAACCCAGTTCTTC. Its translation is CASSFRTYLKTQFF.

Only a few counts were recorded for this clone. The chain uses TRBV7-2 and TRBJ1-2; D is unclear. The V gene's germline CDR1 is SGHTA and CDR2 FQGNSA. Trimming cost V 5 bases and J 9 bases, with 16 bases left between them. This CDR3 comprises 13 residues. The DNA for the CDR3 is TGTGCCAGCAGCCCCGCGCCGTCGGAACGCTACACCTTC. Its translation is CASSPAPSERYTF.

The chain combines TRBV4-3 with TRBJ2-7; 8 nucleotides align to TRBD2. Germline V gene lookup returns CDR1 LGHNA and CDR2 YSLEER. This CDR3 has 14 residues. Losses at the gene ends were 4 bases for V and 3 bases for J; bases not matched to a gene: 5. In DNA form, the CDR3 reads TGCGCCAGCAGCCGGTGGGCGGGAGGCTACGAGCAGTACTTC. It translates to CASSRWAGGYEQYF.

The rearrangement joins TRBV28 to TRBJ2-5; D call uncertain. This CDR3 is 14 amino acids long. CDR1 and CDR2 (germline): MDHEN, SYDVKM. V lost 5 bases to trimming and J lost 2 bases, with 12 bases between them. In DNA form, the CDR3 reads TGTGCCAGCAGTCCCGGGTTCGGGCAAGAGACCCAGTACTTC. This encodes CASSPGFGQETQYF.

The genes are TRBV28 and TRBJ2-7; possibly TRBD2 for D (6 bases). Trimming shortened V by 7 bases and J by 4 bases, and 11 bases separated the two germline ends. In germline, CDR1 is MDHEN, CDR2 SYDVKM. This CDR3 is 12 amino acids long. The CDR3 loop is CASTVGSYEQYF. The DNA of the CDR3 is TGTGCCAGCACTGTCGGGAGTTACGAGCAGTACTTC.

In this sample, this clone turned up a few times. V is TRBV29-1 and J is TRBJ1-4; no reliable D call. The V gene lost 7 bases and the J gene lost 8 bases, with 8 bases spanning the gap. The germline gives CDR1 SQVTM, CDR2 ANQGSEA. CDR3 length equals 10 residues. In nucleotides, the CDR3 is TGCAGCGCCCTGCGAGAAAAACTGTTTTTT. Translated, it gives CSALREKLFF.

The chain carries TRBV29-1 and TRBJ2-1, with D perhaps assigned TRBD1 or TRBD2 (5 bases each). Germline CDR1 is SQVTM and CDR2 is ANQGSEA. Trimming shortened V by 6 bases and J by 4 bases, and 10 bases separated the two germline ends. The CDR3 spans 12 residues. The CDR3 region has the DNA TGCAGCGTCCACGAGGGGTACAATGAGCAGTTCTTC. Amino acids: CSVHEGYNEQFF.

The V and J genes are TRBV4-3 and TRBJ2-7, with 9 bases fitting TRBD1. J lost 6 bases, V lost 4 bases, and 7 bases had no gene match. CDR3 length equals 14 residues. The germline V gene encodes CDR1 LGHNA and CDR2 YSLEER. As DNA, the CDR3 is TGCGCCAGCAGCCTAGGACAGGGGTTTGGCGAGCAGTACTTC. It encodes CASSLGQGFGEQYF.

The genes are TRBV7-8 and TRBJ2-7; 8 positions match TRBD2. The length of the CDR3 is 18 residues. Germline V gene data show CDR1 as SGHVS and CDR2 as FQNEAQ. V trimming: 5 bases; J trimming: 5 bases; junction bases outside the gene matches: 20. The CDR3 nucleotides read TGTGCCAGCAGCCCGAGGCGGTCCAGCGGGAGAATGGAGGACGAGCAGTACTTC. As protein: CASSPRRSSGRMEDEQYF.